A single sample gave rise to the 15 T cell receptor beta chains below, sequenced in a study of blood T cell repertoires in COVID-19 (dated by TCRdb to about 2020). Libraries were made using the immunoSEQ multiplex PCR assay. Not all clones reach the TCRdb copy of this immuneACCESS table, which keeps in-frame sequences only. Checked studies attribute under half of the gap to unresolved V genes and leave the rest unexplained. In this sample the table shows roughly 260,000 clones, approximately 86% of which occur a single time. Over 7.5% of the sample is taken by the ten largest. The material sequenced was peripheral blood. The receptors come from a man aged 40-55 years who had recovered from COVID-19.

The DNA of the CDR3 is TGTGCCTGGAGCCGGGACAGGAATGCTAACTATGGCTACACCTTC. Amino acids: CAWSRDRNANYGYTF. The J gene is TRBJ1-2, the V gene TRBV30, with 8 bases aligning to TRBD1. Trimming took 3 bases from V and 0 from J; bases not matched to a gene: 6. Germline CDR1 reads GTSNPN; CDR2 reads SVGIG (reference sequence). The length of the CDR3 is 15 residues.

The rearrangement joins TRBV7-6 to TRBJ2-3; D possibly corresponds to TRBD1 (7 bases). Germline-derived CDR1 and CDR2 are SGHVS and FNYEAQ. This CDR3 region has 10 residues. With 2 bases removed from V and 14 bases from J, the gap between germline ends came to 8 bases. The CDR3 loop reads CASSLQGGYF. The CDR3 nucleotides are TGTGCCAGCAGCTTACAGGGGGGGTATTTT.

The gene calls are TRBV23-1 and TRBJ1-2, with D uncertain. TRBV23-1 is recorded as an ORF, its role being uncertain. V shed 8 bases and J shed 8 bases, with 21 bases lying between them. The CDR3 loop spans 14 amino acids. The CDR3 DNA is TGCGCCAGCCGCTACCGGGGAAAACGGGTCGGCTACACCTTC. As protein: CASRYRGKRVGYTF.

The rearrangement uses TRBV27 and TRBJ2-3; 10 bases are a match to TRBD1. The V segment lost 4 bases and the J segment 4 bases; nucleotides outside the gene matches: 5. The germline gives CDR1 MNHEY, CDR2 SMNVEV (reference sequence). This CDR3 comprises 15 residues. The CDR3: CASSSPGQGADTQYF. CDR3 coding DNA: TGTGCCAGCAGTTCCCCCGGACAGGGGGCAGATACGCAGTATTTT.

On this clone: Additional DNA sequences in this sample encode the identical CDR3. V and J are TRBV7-9 and TRBJ1-2; D uncertain. The CDR3 has 13 residues. Germline CDR1 is SEHNR and CDR2 is FQNEAQ (reference sequence). V gave up 5 bases and J gave up 8 bases, with 15 bases separating them. CDR3 loop: CASSTADRRGYTF. The CDR3 bases are TGTGCCAGCAGCACTGCGGATAGGAGAGGCTACACCTTC.

The V and J genes are TRBV6-5 and TRBJ2-1, with TRBD1 as a possible D gene (6 bases). V lost 5 bases to trimming and J lost 0 bases, with 11 bases between them. Germline V gene lookup returns CDR1 MNHEY and CDR2 SVGAGI. This CDR3 region has 15 residues. DNA of the CDR3: TGTGCCAGCAGTCGGGGACATTTCTCCTACAATGAGCAGTTCTTC. As protein: CASSRGHFSYNEQFF.

The chain employs TRBV27 and TRBJ1-2; D remains ambiguous. Germline loops: CDR1 MNHEY, CDR2 SMNVEV (reference sequence). V was clipped by 3 bases and J by 4 bases, with 9 bases between them. The CDR3 contains 13 residues. The CDR3 spells CASSFSVTYGYTF. For the CDR3, the DNA is TGTGCCAGCAGTTTTTCAGTTACCTATGGCTACACCTTC.

V gene TRBV7-8 combines with J gene TRBJ2-2; 7 nucleotides agree with TRBD2. The CDR3 is 17 amino acids. V was clipped by 0 bases and J by 0 bases; unmatched bases: 4. CDR1 is SGHVS and CDR2 is FQNEAQ in the germline V gene. In nucleotides, the CDR3 is TGTGCCAGCAGCTTAGCGGTTGCGGGGGCGAACACCGGGGAGCTGTTTTTT. This encodes CASSLAVAGANTGELFF.

This chain connects TRBV7-2 to TRBJ1-3; TRBD1 matches at 7 bases. There are 15 residues in the CDR3. From germline, CDR1 is SGHTA and CDR2 FQGNSA. Trimming cost V 2 bases and J 5 bases; bases outside gene matches: 6. The CDR3 is CASSLRGPVRNTIYF. For the CDR3, the DNA is TGTGCCAGCAGCTTAAGGGGGCCTGTACGAAACACCATATATTTT.

The V gene is TRBV4-3, the J gene TRBJ2-5, with 10 bases identical to TRBD2. The V and J ends lost 4 bases and 1 base, in that order; junction bases with no gene match: 6. There are 16 residues in the CDR3. CDR1 is LGHNA, CDR2 YSLEER, per germline. CDR3 region: CASSPRLAGIQETQYF. Here the CDR3 DNA reads TGCGCCAGCAGCCCTAGACTAGCGGGCATCCAAGAGACCCAGTACTTC.

The J gene is TRBJ2-1, the V gene TRBV5-1; tentatively, D is TRBD2 (6 bases). Germline CDR1 is SGHRS and CDR2 is YFSETQ. The V and J ends lost 1 base and 9 bases respectively, with 20 bases between them. This CDR3 comprises 16 residues. The DNA of the CDR3 is TGCGCCAGCAGCTTGTCGGGAGCAGGTGCCAATGGTGAGCAGTTCTTC. This translates into CASSLSGAGANGEQFF. The variable domain in full, completed from reference TRBV5-1 and TRBJ2-1, reads KAGVTQTPRYLIKTRGQQVTLSCSPISGHRSVSWYQQTPGQGLQFLFEYFSETQRNKGNFPGRFSGRQFSNSRSEMNVSTLELGDSALYLCASSLSGAGANGEQFFGPGTRLTVL.

The CDR3 DNA reads as TGTGCCAGCGGCCAGACTGAAGCTTTCTTT. Translating gives CASGQTEAFF. This chain joins TRBV7-9 and TRBJ1-1, with D unresolved. V shed 8 bases and J shed 5 bases, with 6 bases lying between them. Germline CDR1 reads SEHNR; CDR2 reads FQNEAQ (reference sequence). The CDR3 extends over 10 amino acids. Using reference TRBV7-9 and TRBJ1-1 for the parts outside the CDR3, the full variable domain is DTGVSQNPRHKITKRGQNVTFRCDPISEHNRLYWYRQTLGQGPEFLTYFQNEAQLEKSRLLSDRFSAERPKGSFSTLEIQRTEQGDSAMYLCASGQTEAFFGQGTRLTVV.

The J gene is TRBJ1-2, the V gene TRBV9; 7 bases are shared with TRBD1. J was trimmed by 2 bases and V by 2 bases; bases with no gene match: 9. This CDR3 spans 16 amino acids. The germline V gene has CDR1 SGDLS and CDR2 YYNGEE. In DNA form, the CDR3 reads TGTGCCAGCAGCGTGGAACAGGGGCGATTCAACTATGGCTACACCTTC. The encoded protein is CASSVEQGRFNYGYTF.

The chain joins TRBV10-3 to TRBJ1-6; 7 bases are a match to TRBD1. CDR1 and CDR2 from the germline V gene are ENHRY and SYGVKD. The trim removed 5 bases at V and 7 bases at J, leaving 5 bases unmatched. This CDR3 region has 14 residues. The CDR3 DNA reads TGTGCCATCAGTACAGGGGTTAGCAATTCACCCCTCCACTTT. Translation gives CAISTGVSNSPLHF.

This clone was found once. The chain couples TRBV2 to TRBJ1-2, with TRBD1 matching over 7 bases. The germline gives CDR1 SNHLY, CDR2 FYNNEI. V lost 0 bases, J lost 7 bases, and 8 bases stayed unmatched. The CDR3 covers 15 residues. The CDR3 region is CASSEARGGPTGYTF. The CDR3 DNA follows: TGTGCCAGCAGTGAAGCGCGAGGGGGCCCTACTGGCTACACCTTC.